Each of the 30 T cell receptor beta chains below was sequenced from the same sample in a study of early T cells in non-severe SARS-CoV-2 infection. MiXCR, applied by TCRdb to the 5' RACE reads, yields one record per CDR3 protein. The table includes over 70,000 distinct CDR3 sequences, roughly 14% detected once. What was sequenced was whole blood. Receptor source: an adult who was a healthcare worker with PCR-confirmed SARS-CoV-2 infection or an uninfected control (not recorded which).

V is TRBV12-3 or TRBV12-4 and J is TRBJ2-5; D not certain. The V end was cut by 6 bases, the J end by 5 bases, with 13 bases between. The CDR3 consists of 13 residues. The CDR3: CASSHALMETQYF. For the CDR3, the DNA is TGTGCCAGCAGCCACGCCCTAATGGAGACCCAGTACTTC.

The rearrangement uses TRBV19 and TRBJ2-1; D is unclear. The CDR3 is 14 residues long. V was clipped by 5 bases and J by 5 bases, with 13 bases between them. The V gene's germline CDR1 is LNHDA and CDR2 SQIVND (reference sequence). In nucleotides, the CDR3 is TGTGCCAGTAGTGAAATCAGGCGCGACAATGAGCAGTTCTTC. Its translation: CASSEIRRDNEQFF. The complete variable domain, with remaining parts taken from reference TRBV19 and TRBJ2-1, reads DGGITQSPKYLFRKEGQNVTLSCEQNLNHDAMYWYRQDPGQGLRLIYYSQIVNDFQKGDIAEGYSVSREKKESFPLTVTSAQKNPTAFYLCASSEIRRDNEQFFGPGTRLTVL.

This clonotype has ten or more counts. This CDR3 reads CASTEGLGANVLTF. CDR3 DNA: TGTGCCAGCACCGAAGGTCTTGGGGCCAACGTCCTGACTTTC. The chain recombines TRBV12-3 or TRBV12-4 with TRBJ2-6, with D hard to call. V was cut by 7 bases and J by 3 bases, with 10 bases left in between. The CDR3 consists of 14 residues.

There are many counts of this clonotype. The genes are TRBV12-3 or TRBV12-4 and TRBJ1-5; D possibly corresponds to TRBD1 (5 bases). Trimming took off 4 bases at V and 1 base at J, with 17 bases between the two ends. CDR3 length: 17 residues. The CDR3: CASSSGTVTVSNQPQHF. CDR3 DNA: TGTGCCAGCAGTTCAGGGACGGTGACGGTGAGCAATCAGCCCCAGCATTTT.

This clonotype was found a few times. This chain uses TRBV7-9 with TRBJ2-1; TRBD2 matches 15 bases. CDR1 and CDR2 (germline): SEHNR, FQNEAQ (reference sequence). V shed 5 bases and J 2 bases; nucleotides not matched to a gene: 7. This CDR3 is 18 amino acids long. CDR3 DNA: TGTGCCAGCAGCCGTGGACTAGCGGGAGGGCCCACCTACAATGAGCAGTTCTTC. Amino acids: CASSRGLAGGPTYNEQFF.

V is TRBV6-5 and J is TRBJ2-2; unclear D gene. The V gene lost 3 bases and the J gene lost 8 bases, with 10 bases spanning the gap. Germline values: CDR1 MNHEY, CDR2 SVGAGI. The CDR3 extends over 13 amino acids. For the CDR3, the DNA is TGTGCCAGCAGTTATTATTCCTCAGGGGAGCTGTTTTTT. It is translated as CASSYYSSGELFF.

The chain has TRBV5-1 and TRBJ1-3; D unclear. V lost 3 bases to trimming and J lost 4 bases, with 17 bases between them. Germline-derived CDR1 and CDR2 are SGHRS and YFSETQ. CDR3 size: 16 residues. CDR3: CASSSLLGRYGNTIYF. As DNA, the CDR3 is TGCGCCAGCAGCTCCCTCCTAGGGCGATACGGAAACACCATATATTTT.

This clonotype came up a few times. The gene calls are TRBV2 and TRBJ2-1; 8 bases align to TRBD2. The CDR3 has 16 residues. Germline V CDR1 and CDR2: SNHLY, FYNNEI. The V gene end was trimmed by 11 bases and the J gene end by 7 bases; junction bases not matched to a gene: 19. In DNA, the CDR3 is TGTGCCTCGTCCCGCAGCCTGAGCGGGAGTTATAATGAGCAGTTCTTC. It specifies CASSRSLSGSYNEQFF. The full variable domain, its missing parts supplied by reference TRBV2 and TRBJ2-1, is EPEVTQTPSHQVTQMGQEVILRCVPISNHLYFYWYRQILGQKVEFLVSFYNNEISEKSEIFDDQFSVERPDGSNFTLKIRSTKLEDSAMYFCASSRSLSGSYNEQFFGPGTRLTVL.

This clonotype was detected a few times. This chain uses TRBV4-1 with TRBJ1-6; D may be TRBD1 (5 bases). Trimming took off 0 bases at V and 10 bases at J, with 22 bases between the two ends. CDR1 and CDR2 (germline): MGHRA, YSYEKL. The CDR3 has 18 residues. CDR3 nucleotide sequence: TGCGCCAGCAGCCAAGACCCCCTGTCCGACAGTCGTAACTCACCCCTCCACTTT. Its translation: CASSQDPLSDSRNSPLHF.

In its sample, this clonotype was seen many times. The V and J genes are TRBV11-2 and TRBJ2-1, with TRBD2 matching over 7 bases. J lost 4 bases, V lost 5 bases, and 5 bases had no gene match. There are 14 residues in the CDR3. Germline V gene lookup returns CDR1 SGHAT and CDR2 FQNNGV. The DNA of the CDR3 is TGTGCCAGCAGCCATCAGCGGGAATACAATGAGCAGTTCTTC. It codes for CASSHQREYNEQFF. Full variable domain (missing parts from reference TRBV11-2 and TRBJ2-1): EAGVAQSPRYKIIEKRQSVAFWCNPISGHATLYWYQQILGQGPKLLIQFQNNGVVDDSQLPKDRFSAERLKGVDSTLKIQPAKLEDSAVYLCASSHQREYNEQFFGPGTRLTVL.

There are many counts of this clonotype. V usage is TRBV12-3 or TRBV12-4 and J usage is TRBJ1-2; D remains unclear. Trimming left V 3 bases short and J 3 bases short, with 8 bases between. The CDR3 contains 13 residues. CDR3 amino acids: CASSFQVDYGYTF. CDR3 sequence (DNA): TGTGCCAGCAGTTTTCAGGTTGACTATGGCTACACCTTC.

There are a few counts of this clonotype. This chain links TRBV28 with TRBJ2-5; 11 bases map to TRBD1. V was clipped by 5 bases and J by 5 bases; unmatched bases: 13. CDR1 and CDR2 (germline): MDHEN, SYDVKM. The CDR3 runs 17 residues. CDR3 in amino acids: CASSPTVRTGGVETQYF. The CDR3 DNA is TGTGCCAGCAGTCCCACCGTGAGGACAGGGGGCGTGGAGACCCAGTACTTC.

This clonotype was recorded a few times. The chain carries TRBV6-5 and TRBJ2-7; weak D call: TRBD2 (6 bases). The CDR3 extends over 15 amino acids. Looked up from germline, CDR1 is MNHEY and CDR2 is SVGAGI. The V end lost 6 bases, the J end lost 3 bases, and 18 bases lay between the germline ends. CDR3 coding DNA: TGTGCCAGCAGCCCAGCGGACTACTATATCTACGAGCAGTACTTC. Translating gives CASSPADYYIYEQYF.

This clonotype showed up just a few times. A junction boundary mismatches the germline segment, possibly from a read error. The chain couples TRBV3-1 to TRBJ2-1; 7 bases match TRBD1. This CDR3 contains 13 residues. Germline V gene sequence: CDR1 LGHDT, CDR2 YNNKEL (reference sequence). Here the CDR3 reads CASSQGRDSNRSF. The DNA of the CDR3 is TGTGCCAGCAGCCAGGGCCGGGACAGCAACAGATCCTTC.

This clonotype has ten or more counts. The V call is TRBV5-1, the J call TRBJ1-1, with TRBD1 identical over 8 bases. The CDR3 loop spans 16 amino acids. CDR1 and CDR2 from the germline V gene are SGHRS and YFSETQ. V gave up 1 base and J gave up 1 base; unmatched junction bases: 6. The CDR3 nucleotides are TGCGCCAGCAGCTTGTTTCAGGGGGCAACGAACACTGAAGCTTTCTTT. It specifies CASSLFQGATNTEAFF.

The genes are TRBV20-1 and TRBJ2-7; no definite D call. The CDR3 is 10 residues long. The germline CDR1 and CDR2 sequences are DFQATT and SNEGSKA (reference sequence). V lost 3 bases to trimming and J lost 3 bases, with 3 bases between them. CDR3 coding DNA: TGCAGTGCTAGGGGCTACGAGCAGTACTTC. Amino acid sequence: CSARGYEQYF.

This sequence joins TRBV20-1 and TRBJ2-1, with TRBD1 matching over 7 bases. The J segment lost 0 bases and the V segment lost 3 bases, leaving 8 bases of the junction unmatched. Germline CDR1 and CDR2: DFQATT and SNEGSKA (reference sequence). The CDR3 consists of 16 residues. The CDR3 protein is CSARHSGQLSYNEQFF. The DNA of the CDR3 is TGCAGTGCTAGGCACTCGGGACAGCTCTCCTACAATGAGCAGTTCTTC.

The V and J genes are TRBV7-9 and TRBJ1-5; D unclear. V gave up 2 bases and J gave up 4 bases, with 6 bases separating them. The CDR3 covers 13 residues. Germline CDR1 reads SEHNR; CDR2 reads FQNEAQ (reference sequence). The chain's CDR3 is CASSLMGNQPQHF. DNA for the CDR3: TGTGCCAGCAGCTTAATGGGGAATCAGCCCCAGCATTTT.

This clonotype was detected a few times. V gene TRBV18 combines with J gene TRBJ1-6; TRBD1 might be the D (5 bases). V was shortened by 3 bases and J by 6 bases, with 9 bases between the two germline ends. The V gene's germline CDR1 is KGHSH and CDR2 LQKENI. The CDR3 length is 14 residues. The CDR3 sequence is CASSPRDGNSPLHF. CDR3 nucleotide sequence: TGTGCCAGCTCACCCCGGGACGGTAATTCACCCCTCCACTTT.

The J gene is TRBJ1-2, the V gene TRBV29-1; D remains ambiguous. The CDR3 sequence is 11 residues long. V lost 6 bases, J lost 4 bases, and 9 bases lay in between. Looked up from germline, CDR1 is SQVTM and CDR2 is ANQGSEA. This chain's CDR3 is CSVDLTYGYTF. The CDR3 DNA is TGCAGCGTGGACTTGACCTATGGCTACACCTTC.

This chain links TRBV28 with TRBJ2-5; TRBD2 agrees at 9 bases. Germline V gives CDR1 MDHEN, CDR2 SYDVKM. V lost 2 bases and J lost 1; bases outside the gene matches: 5. The CDR3 extends over 16 amino acids. Here the CDR3 DNA reads TGTGCCAGCAGTTTAGGGCTAGCGGGATTCCAAGAGACCCAGTACTTC. It translates to CASSLGLAGFQETQYF.

This clonotype was picked up many times. The chain employs TRBV5-4 and TRBJ1-1; 9 bases match TRBD1. From germline, CDR1 is SGHNT and CDR2 YYREEE (reference sequence). This CDR3 has 14 amino acids. Unmatched junction bases numbered 2, after V lost 4 bases and J lost 1 base. In DNA, the CDR3 is TGTGCCAGCAGCCTGGACAGGGGGAACACTGAAGCTTTCTTT. Amino acids: CASSLDRGNTEAFF.

This clonotype was counted a few times. J is TRBJ2-3 and V is TRBV30; TRBD2 agrees at 7 bases. CDR1 is GTSNPN and CDR2 is SVGIG in the germline V gene (reference sequence). Trimming took 7 bases from V and 4 from J; bases not matched to a gene: 8. The CDR3 runs 13 residues. DNA of the CDR3: TGTGCCTTGAGCGGGAATATCGCAGATACGCAGTATTTT. This sequence encodes CALSGNIADTQYF.

This sequence joins TRBV12-3 or TRBV12-4 and TRBJ1-4; 8 bases are a match to TRBD1. CDR3 size: 15 residues. With V trimmed by 5 bases and J by 3 bases, 5 bases remained unmatched. The CDR3 DNA sequence: TGTGCCAGCAGTACGAGGACAGGGTCTAATGAAAAACTGTTTTTT. Its protein is CASSTRTGSNEKLFF.

CDR3 nucleotide sequence: TGTGCCAGCAGCCTTGGGGAGGGCGTGATCTACGAGCAGTACTTC. Protein product: CASSLGEGVIYEQYF. J is TRBJ2-7 and V is TRBV14; TRBD2 matches at 7 bases. V gave up 4 bases and J gave up 3 bases; unmatched junction bases: 9. CDR1 is SGHDN, CDR2 FVKESK, per germline. The CDR3 covers 15 residues.

In DNA, the CDR3 is TGTGCCAGCTCACCACTTGCGGACTTCTACGAGCAGTTCTTC. This encodes CASSPLADFYEQFF. The V gene is TRBV18, the J gene TRBJ2-7; D might be TRBD2 (5 bases). The tail of the sequence fits TRBJ2-1 better, so the J call may be wrong. CDR1 KGHSH and CDR2 LQKENI come from the germline V gene. This CDR3 is 14 amino acids long.

The chain couples TRBV20-1 to TRBJ1-1; unclear D gene. The V gene lost 4 bases and the J gene lost 1 base, with 7 bases spanning the gap. Germline-derived CDR1 and CDR2 are DFQATT and SNEGSKA (reference sequence). The CDR3 is 12 residues long. The CDR3 here is CSAITENTEAFF. DNA for the CDR3: TGCAGTGCTATCACGGAGAACACTGAAGCTTTCTTT.

V gene TRBV6-1 combines with J gene TRBJ2-7; D is ambiguous. The CDR3 runs 13 residues. Germline V gene data show CDR1 as MNHNS and CDR2 as SASEGT. Trimming took off 0 bases at V and 2 bases at J, with 5 bases between the two ends. CDR3 nucleotides: TGTGCCAGCAGTGAAGCAGGGACCTACGAGCAGTACTTC. Residues: CASSEAGTYEQYF.

The chain couples TRBV2 to TRBJ2-1; D is undetermined. Germline V gives CDR1 SNHLY, CDR2 FYNNEI. Trimming took off 6 bases at V and 9 bases at J, with 12 bases between the two ends. The CDR3 is 12 amino acids. Written as DNA, the CDR3 is TGTGCCAGCAGGCCGAGCCCCTCTGAGCAGTTCTTC. Translation: CASRPSPSEQFF.

This clonotype turned up a few times. The genes are TRBV13 and TRBJ2-7; D is unresolved. The CDR3 contains 12 residues. CDR1 is PRHDT and CDR2 is FYEKMQ in the germline V gene (reference sequence). The germline V and J ends were trimmed by 3 bases and 2 bases, with 5 bases remaining between them. CDR3 sequence (DNA): TGTGCCAGCAGCTTTGTGGCCTACGAGCAGTACTTC. Its translation is CASSFVAYEQYF.